Sequencing of this T cell receptor (beta chain) was carried out in a study of T cell changes during pregnancy in multiple sclerosis. Profiling relied on immunoSEQ multiplex PCR, and the TCRdb table lists in-frame clones only, not all of them. The sample includes about 66,000 clones, 75% to 95% of them seen just once. V shed 3 bases, J shed 2 bases, and the junction held 11 bases outside the gene matches. The V gene's germline CDR1 is SGDLS and CDR2 YYNGEE. The CDR3 runs 17 residues. This TCR derives from a female donor with multiple sclerosis, enrolled in a pregnancy study. The sample consisted of peripheral blood, taken in the third trimester of pregnancy. This sequence joins TRBV9 and TRBJ2-5; 9 bases map to TRBD2. Here the CDR3 DNA reads TGTGCCAGCAGCGCTGGGACGACTAGCGGACTTCAAGAGACCCAGTACTTC. Translated: CASSAGTTSGLQETQYF.